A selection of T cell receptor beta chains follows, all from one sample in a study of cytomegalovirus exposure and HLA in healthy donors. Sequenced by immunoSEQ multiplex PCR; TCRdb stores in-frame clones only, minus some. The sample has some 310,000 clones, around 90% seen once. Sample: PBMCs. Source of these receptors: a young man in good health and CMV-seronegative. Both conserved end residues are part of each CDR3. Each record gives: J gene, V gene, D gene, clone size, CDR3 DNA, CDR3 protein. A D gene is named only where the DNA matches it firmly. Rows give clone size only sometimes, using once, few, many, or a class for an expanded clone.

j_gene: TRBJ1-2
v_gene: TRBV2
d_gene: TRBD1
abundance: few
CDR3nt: TGTGCCACTACAACCCGGGACAGGGGGCTAATCACCTTC
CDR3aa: CATTTRDRGLITF

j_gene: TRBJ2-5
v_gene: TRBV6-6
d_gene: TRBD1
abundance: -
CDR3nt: TGTGCCAGCATCGACTCGACAGGGGCTGAGACCCAGTACTTC
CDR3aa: CASIDSTGAETQYF

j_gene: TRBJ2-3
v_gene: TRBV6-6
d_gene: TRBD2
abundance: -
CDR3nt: TGTGCCAGCAGAAAGCGGGGAGGGGAAACAGATACGCAGTATTTT
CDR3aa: CASRKRGGETDTQYF

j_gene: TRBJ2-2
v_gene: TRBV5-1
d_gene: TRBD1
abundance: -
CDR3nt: TGCGCCAGCAGCCAAGGGGGCCAGTACACCGGGGAGCTGTTTTTT
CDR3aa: CASSQGGQYTGELFF

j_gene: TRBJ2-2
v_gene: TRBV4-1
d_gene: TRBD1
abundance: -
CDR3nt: TGCGCCAGCAGCGGGTGGGACAGGGACACCGGGGAGCTGTTTTTT
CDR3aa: CASSGWDRDTGELFF

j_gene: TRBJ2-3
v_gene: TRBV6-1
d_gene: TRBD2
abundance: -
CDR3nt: TGTGCCAGCAGTGCCGACCGGGGGGGAAGAGATACGCAGTATTTT
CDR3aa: CASSADRGGRDTQYF

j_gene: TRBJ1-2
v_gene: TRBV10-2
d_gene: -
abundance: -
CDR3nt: TGCGCCAGCAGTGATTGGGGCCCAGCGGGAGGTGGCTACACCTTC
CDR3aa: CASSDWGPAGGGYTF

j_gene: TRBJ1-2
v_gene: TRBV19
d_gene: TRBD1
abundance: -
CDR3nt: TGTGCCAGTAGTATGGGCGGGGACAGCCCGGGGTACACCTTC
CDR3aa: CASSMGGDSPGYTF

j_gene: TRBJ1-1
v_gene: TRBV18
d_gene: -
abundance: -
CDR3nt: TGTGCCAGCTCACCGCTAGGAGTTTCCACTGAAGCTTTCTTT
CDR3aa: CASSPLGVSTEAFF

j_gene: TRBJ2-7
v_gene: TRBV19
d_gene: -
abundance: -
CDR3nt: TGTGCCAGTAGTATCCTCTTGAGCGGACCCTACGAGCAGTACTTC
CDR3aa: CASSILLSGPYEQYF

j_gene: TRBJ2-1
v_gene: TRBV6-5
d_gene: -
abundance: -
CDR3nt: TGTGCCAGCAGTTACTCCCGTAGGGGGGGGCAAAATGAGCAGTTCTTC
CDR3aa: CASSYSRRGGQNEQFF

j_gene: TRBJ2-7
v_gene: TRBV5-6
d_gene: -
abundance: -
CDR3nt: TGTGCCAGCAGCTCTTTGGGGGGAACTTACGAGCAGTACTTC
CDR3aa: CASSSLGGTYEQYF

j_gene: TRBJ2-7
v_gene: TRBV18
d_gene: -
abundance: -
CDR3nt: TGTGCCAGCTCACCACCGCTGGGGACAACGGAAGAGCAGTACTTC
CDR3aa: CASSPPLGTTEEQYF

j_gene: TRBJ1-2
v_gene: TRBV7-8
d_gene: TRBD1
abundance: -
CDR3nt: TGTGCCAGCAGCTTAGGTTCAGGGGGCACTGGCTACACCTTC
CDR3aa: CASSLGSGGTGYTF

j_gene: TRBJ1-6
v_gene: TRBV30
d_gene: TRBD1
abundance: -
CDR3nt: TGTGCCCTCCGATCACAGGGGGCCTATTCACCCCTCCACTTT
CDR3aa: CALRSQGAYSPLHF

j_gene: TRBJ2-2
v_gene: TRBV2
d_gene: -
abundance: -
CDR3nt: TGTGCCAGCAGTGACTTGCGGGGTACGGGCACCGGGGAGCTGTTTTTT
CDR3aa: CASSDLRGTGTGELFF

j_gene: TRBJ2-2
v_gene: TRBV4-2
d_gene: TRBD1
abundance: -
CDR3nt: TGTGCCAGCAGCCCACAGGGGGCCGAACTACTCGGGGAGCTGTTTTTT
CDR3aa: CASSPQGAELLGELFF

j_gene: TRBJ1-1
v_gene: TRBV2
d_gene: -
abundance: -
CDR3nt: TGTGCCAGCAGTGCTCGACAGCTTTCCGAAGCTTTCTTT
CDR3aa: CASSARQLSEAFF

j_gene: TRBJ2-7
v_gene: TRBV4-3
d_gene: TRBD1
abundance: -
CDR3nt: TGCGCCAGCAGCCAAGATTCGAGGGGGCGAGGAGCCTACGAGCAGTACTTC
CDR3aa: CASSQDSRGRGAYEQYF

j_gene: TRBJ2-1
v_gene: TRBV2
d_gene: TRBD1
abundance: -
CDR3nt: TGTGCCAGCTCTGAAGGGGGCCATGAGCAGTTCTTC
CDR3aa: CASSEGGHEQFF

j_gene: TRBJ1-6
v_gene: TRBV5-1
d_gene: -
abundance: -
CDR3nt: TGCGCCAGCAGCCTCCAGGGAATTCATAATTCACCCCTCCACTTT
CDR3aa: CASSLQGIHNSPLHF

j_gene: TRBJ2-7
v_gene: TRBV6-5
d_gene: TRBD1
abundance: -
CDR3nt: TGTGCCAGCAGTACCCCCAGGACAGGGGGTTACGAGCAGTACTTC
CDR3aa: CASSTPRTGGYEQYF

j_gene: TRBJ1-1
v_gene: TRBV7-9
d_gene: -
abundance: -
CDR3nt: TGTGCCAGCAGCCATAGGCAGGACACTGAAGCTTTCTTT
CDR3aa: CASSHRQDTEAFF

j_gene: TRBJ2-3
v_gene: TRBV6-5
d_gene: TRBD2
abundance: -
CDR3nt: TGTGCCAGCAGCCGACTAGTCGGGGGGGATACGCAGTATTTT
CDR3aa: CASSRLVGGDTQYF

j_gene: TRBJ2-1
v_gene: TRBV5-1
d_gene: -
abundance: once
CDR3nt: TGCGCCAGCAGCCGAGGACTCAGCTCCTACAATGAGCAGTTCTTC
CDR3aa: CASSRGLSSYNEQFF

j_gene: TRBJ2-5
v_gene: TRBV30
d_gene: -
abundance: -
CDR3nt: TGTGCCTGGAGTTCCCACAGGGGAGGTCAAGAGACCCAGTACTTC
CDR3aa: CAWSSHRGGQETQYF

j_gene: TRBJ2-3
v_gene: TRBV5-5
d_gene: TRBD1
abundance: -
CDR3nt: TGTGCCAGCAGCCTCCGGGACAGGCGCACAGATACGCAGTATTTT
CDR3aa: CASSLRDRRTDTQYF

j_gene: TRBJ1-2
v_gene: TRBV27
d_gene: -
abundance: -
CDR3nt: TGTGCCAGCAGTCCACAGGTCAGCTATGGCTACACCTTC
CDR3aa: CASSPQVSYGYTF

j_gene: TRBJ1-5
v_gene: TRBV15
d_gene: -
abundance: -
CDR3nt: TGTGCCACCAGCAGAGATGGGGCAGGGGATCAGCCCCAGCATTTT
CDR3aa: CATSRDGAGDQPQHF

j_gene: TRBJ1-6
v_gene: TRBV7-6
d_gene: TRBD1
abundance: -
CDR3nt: TGTGCCAGCAGCCAGGGGGCCGGTAATTCACCCCTCCACTTT
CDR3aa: CASSQGAGNSPLHF

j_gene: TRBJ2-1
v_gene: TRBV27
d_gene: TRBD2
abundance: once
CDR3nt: TGTGCCAGCACTGGGACTAGCGACTACAATGAGCAGTTCTTC
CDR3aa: CASTGTSDYNEQFF

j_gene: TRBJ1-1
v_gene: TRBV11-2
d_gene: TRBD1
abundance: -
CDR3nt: TGTGCCAGCAGCCTCGGACAGGGGATGAACACTGAAGCTTTCTTT
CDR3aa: CASSLGQGMNTEAFF

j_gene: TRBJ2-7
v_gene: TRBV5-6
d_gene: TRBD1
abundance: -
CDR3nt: TGTGCCAGCAGCCCCGGGACAGGGGGTTGGTACGAGCAGTACTTC
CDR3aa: CASSPGTGGWYEQYF

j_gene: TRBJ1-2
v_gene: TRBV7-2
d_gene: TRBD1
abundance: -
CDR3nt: TGTGCCAGCAGCTTAGGGACAGGGTGGGGCTATGGCTACACCTTC
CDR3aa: CASSLGTGWGYGYTF

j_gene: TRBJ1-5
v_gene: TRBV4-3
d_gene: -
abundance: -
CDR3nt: TGCGCCAGCAGCCAAACAGGTAGCAATCAGCCCCAGCATTTT
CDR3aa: CASSQTGSNQPQHF

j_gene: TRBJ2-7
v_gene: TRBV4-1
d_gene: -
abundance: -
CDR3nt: TGCGCCAGCAGCCGTTCCACAGGGTACTCCTACGAGCAGTACTTC
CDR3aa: CASSRSTGYSYEQYF

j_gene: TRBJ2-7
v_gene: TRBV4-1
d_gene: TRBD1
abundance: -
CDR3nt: TGCGCCAGCAGCTTCTTAGGGACAGGGGGCTACGAGCAGTACTTC
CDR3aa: CASSFLGTGGYEQYF

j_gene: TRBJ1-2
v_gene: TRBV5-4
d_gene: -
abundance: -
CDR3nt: TGTGCCAGCAGCTTGATCGGGATCGATGGCTACACCTTC
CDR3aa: CASSLIGIDGYTF

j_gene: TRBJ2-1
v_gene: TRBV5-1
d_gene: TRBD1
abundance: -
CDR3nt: TGCGCCAGCAGCCGAGGGCCGGGGACAGGGGAATACAATGAGCAGTTCTTC
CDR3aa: CASSRGPGTGEYNEQFF

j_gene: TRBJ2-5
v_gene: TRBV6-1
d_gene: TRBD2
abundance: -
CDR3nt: TGTGCCAGCACCGGCGGGGGGGCAGGGGAGACCCAGTACTTC
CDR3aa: CASTGGGAGETQYF

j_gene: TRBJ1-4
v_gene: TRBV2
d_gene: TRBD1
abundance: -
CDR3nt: TGTGCCAGCAGTGAAGCAACGGCAGGGGGAAATGAAAAACTGTTTTTT
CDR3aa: CASSEATAGGNEKLFF

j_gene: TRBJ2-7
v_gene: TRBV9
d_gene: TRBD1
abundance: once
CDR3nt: TGTGCCAGCAGCGACGGGACAGGGGGCCCCTACGAGCAGTACTTC
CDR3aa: CASSDGTGGPYEQYF

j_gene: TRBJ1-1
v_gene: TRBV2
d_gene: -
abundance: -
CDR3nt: TGTGCCAGCAGTGACCCTCCAGGCTCAGCTTTCTTT
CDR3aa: CASSDPPGSAFF

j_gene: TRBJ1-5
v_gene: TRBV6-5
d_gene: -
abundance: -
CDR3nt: TGTGCCAGCAGTTACTCCCTTCAGGGGAATCAGCCCCAGCATTTT
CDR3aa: CASSYSLQGNQPQHF

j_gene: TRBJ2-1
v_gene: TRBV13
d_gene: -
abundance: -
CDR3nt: TGTGCCAGCAGCTTAGAGCGGTCGAATGAGCAGTTCTTC
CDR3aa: CASSLERSNEQFF

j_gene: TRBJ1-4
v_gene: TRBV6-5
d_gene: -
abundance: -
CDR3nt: TGTGCCAGCAGTTACTCGCGCAGGGTTGATGAAAAACTGTTTTTT
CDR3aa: CASSYSRRVDEKLFF

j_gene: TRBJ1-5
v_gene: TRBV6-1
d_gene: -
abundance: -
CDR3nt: TGTGCCAGCAGTGAAAGCCTTATTAGCAATCAGCCCCAGCATTTT
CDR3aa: CASSESLISNQPQHF

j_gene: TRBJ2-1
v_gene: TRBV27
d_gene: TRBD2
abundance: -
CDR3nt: TGTGCCAGCAGCCTAGCGGGCACCACCTACAATGAGCAGTTCTTC
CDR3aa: CASSLAGTTYNEQFF

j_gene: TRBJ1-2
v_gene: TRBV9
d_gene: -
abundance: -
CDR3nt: TGTGCCAGCAGCCCACAGGACAGTCGGACTAACTATGGCTACACCTTC
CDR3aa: CASSPQDSRTNYGYTF

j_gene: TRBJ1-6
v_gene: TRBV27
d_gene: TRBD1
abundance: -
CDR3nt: TGTGCCAGCAGTAGAGGACAGGGAGGATCACCCCTCCACTTT
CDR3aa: CASSRGQGGSPLHF

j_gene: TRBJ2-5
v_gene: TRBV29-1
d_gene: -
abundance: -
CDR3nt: TGCAGCGTTGAGTCCCAGAACCAAGAGACCCAGTACTTC
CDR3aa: CSVESQNQETQYF

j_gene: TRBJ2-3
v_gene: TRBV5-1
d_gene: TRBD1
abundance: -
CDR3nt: TGCGCCAGCAGCCCCGGGACAGGGACCACAGATACGCAGTATTTT
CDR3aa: CASSPGTGTTDTQYF

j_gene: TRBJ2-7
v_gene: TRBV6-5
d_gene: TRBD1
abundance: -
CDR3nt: TGTGCCAGCAGGTCGGGACAGGGTCCCTACGAGCAGTACTTC
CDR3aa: CASRSGQGPYEQYF

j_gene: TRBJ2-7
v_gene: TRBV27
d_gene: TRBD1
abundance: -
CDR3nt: TGTGCCAGCAGCTTGACGACAGGGCACTACGAGCAGTACTTC
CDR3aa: CASSLTTGHYEQYF

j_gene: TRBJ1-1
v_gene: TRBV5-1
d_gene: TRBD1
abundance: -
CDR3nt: TGCGCCAGCAGCTTCGGAACAGGGGGCTTGTACACTGAAGCTTTCTTT
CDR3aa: CASSFGTGGLYTEAFF

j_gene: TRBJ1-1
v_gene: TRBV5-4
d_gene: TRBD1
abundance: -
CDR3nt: TGTGCCAGCAGCGCGGACAGGGGGCGCAACACTGAAGCTTTCTTT
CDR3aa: CASSADRGRNTEAFF

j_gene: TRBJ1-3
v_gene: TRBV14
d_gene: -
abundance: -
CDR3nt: TGTGCCAGCAGCCCCAGGGAAGGAAACACCATATATTTT
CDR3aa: CASSPREGNTIYF